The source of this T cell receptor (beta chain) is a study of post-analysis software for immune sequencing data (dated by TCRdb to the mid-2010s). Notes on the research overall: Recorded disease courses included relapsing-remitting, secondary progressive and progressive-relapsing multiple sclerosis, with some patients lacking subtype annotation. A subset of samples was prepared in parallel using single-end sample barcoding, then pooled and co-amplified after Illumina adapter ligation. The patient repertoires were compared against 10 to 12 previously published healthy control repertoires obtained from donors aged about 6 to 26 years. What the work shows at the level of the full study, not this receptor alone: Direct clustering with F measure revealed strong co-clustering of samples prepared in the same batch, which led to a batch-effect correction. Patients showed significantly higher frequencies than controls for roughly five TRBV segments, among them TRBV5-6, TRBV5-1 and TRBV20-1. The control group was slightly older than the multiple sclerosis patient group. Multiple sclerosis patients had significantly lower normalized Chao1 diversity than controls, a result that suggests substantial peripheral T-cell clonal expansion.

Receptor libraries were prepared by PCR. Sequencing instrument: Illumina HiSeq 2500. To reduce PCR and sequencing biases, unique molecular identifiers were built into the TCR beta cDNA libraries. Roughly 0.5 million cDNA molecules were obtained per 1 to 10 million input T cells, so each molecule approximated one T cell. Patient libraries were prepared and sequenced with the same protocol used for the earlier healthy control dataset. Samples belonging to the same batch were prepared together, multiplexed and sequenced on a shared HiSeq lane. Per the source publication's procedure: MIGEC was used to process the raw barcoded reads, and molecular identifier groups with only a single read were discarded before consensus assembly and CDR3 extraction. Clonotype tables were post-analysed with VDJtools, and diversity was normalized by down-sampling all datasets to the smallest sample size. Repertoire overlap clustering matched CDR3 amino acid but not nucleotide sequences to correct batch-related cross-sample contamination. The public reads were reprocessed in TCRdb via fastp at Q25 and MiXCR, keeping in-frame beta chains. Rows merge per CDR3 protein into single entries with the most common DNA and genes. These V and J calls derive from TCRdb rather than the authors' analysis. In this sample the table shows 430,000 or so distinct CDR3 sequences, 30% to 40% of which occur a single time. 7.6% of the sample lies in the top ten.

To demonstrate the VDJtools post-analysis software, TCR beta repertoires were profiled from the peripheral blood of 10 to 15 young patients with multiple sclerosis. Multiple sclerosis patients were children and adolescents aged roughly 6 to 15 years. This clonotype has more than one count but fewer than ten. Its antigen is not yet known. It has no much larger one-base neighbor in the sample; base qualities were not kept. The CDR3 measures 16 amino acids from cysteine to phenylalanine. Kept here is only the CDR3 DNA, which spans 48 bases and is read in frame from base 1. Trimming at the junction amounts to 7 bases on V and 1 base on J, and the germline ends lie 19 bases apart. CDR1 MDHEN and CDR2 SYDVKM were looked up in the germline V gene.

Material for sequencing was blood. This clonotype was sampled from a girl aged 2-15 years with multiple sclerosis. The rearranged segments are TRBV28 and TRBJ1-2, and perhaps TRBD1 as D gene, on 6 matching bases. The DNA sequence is TGTGCCAGCATGGTCTTAGGGGGACTCTTTAACTATGGCTACACCTTC. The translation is CASMVLGGLFNYGYTF.